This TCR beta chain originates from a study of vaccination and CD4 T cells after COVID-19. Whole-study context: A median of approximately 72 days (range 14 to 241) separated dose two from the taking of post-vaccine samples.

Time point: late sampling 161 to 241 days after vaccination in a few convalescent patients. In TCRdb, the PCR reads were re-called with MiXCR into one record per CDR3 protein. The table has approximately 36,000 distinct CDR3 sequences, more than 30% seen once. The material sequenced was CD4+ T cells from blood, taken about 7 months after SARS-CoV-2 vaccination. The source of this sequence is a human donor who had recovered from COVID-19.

DNA for the CDR3: TGTGCCAGCAGCTTACTGAGGGAGTCTTACAATGAGCAGTTCTTC. Protein: CASSLLRESYNEQFF. V is TRBV7-2 and J is TRBJ2-1, with D possibly being TRBD2 (5 bases). The CDR3 runs to 15 residues. In germline, CDR1 is SGHTA, CDR2 FQGNSA. V lost 2 bases, J lost 4 bases, and 12 bases lay in between.